This T cell receptor (beta chain) was retrieved from a study of regulatory T cells in long-lasting Graves disease (dated by TCRdb to the early 2020s). For context, the study as a whole: Persistent Graves' disease was defined as persistently positive TSH receptor autoantibodies together with antithyroid drug treatment for over 5 years. A total of some 33 samples were covered by TCR sequencing, comprising some 13 persistent and approximately 20 newly diagnosed Graves' disease patients. On average, persistent Graves' disease patients in the clinical cohort had been on antithyroid drugs for approximately ten years. Peripheral blood TCR sequencing and RNA sequencing compared persistent Graves' disease patients with newly diagnosed Graves' disease patients. The study was conducted in China and was registered as a clinical trial. Study-wide conclusions, independent of this receptor: More public clonotypes were shared among persistent patients (under 3,000) than among newly diagnosed patients (under 1,000). Preferential use of TRBV28, TRBJ1-2 and TRBJ2-5 was observed in persistent disease, whereas TRBV20-1 and TRBJ2-1 were favored in newly diagnosed disease. Compared with newly diagnosed patients, patients with persistent Graves' disease had lower TCR Shannon entropy and fewer highly expanded clones, which suggests clonal expansion. Only peripheral blood was studied, because thyroid tissue, the primary lesion, was inaccessible. The small sample size was acknowledged by the authors as a limitation that may reduce accuracy. Sequencing and analysis were restricted to the TCR beta chain.

Library preparation employed multiplex PCR. TCRdb shows the sequencer as Illumina HiSeq 4000. To build TCR beta libraries, CDR3 regions were amplified by Arm-PCR using iRepertoire HTBI primers. Before sequencing, the PCR products went through gel purification. In the paper's pipeline: Gene usage analysis of CDR3 amino acid clonotypes used the 55 to 80 TRBV and 14 to 15 TRBJ segments found across samples. COPE and FqMerger were used to merge filtered high-quality paired reads into contigs. Contigs were aligned with BLAST to IMGT TRBV, TRBD and TRBJ reference genes, and CDR3 was defined per IMGT. Any clonotype with a frequency above 0.1% was classified as a highly expanded clone. Repertoire diversity was measured by Shannon entropy, and V-J evenness by the Gini coefficient. Clonotypes shared by more than one individual were considered public. The public reads were reanalyzed by TCRdb: fastp trimming at Q25, MiXCR alignment, in-frame beta chains only. Under each unique CDR3 protein, matching rows form one entry showing the most common genes and DNA. For this entry, the V and J calls and clone size follow TCRdb and not the study's own pipeline. The sample table lists 390,000 or so distinct CDR3 sequences, 20% to 25% of them with a count of one. The ten largest account for approximately 30% of the sample.

This clonotype occurred many times. Its specific antigen is unknown. Base qualities are not at hand, and no much larger clone is one base apart. The germline V and J ends show losses of 6 bases and 7 bases respectively, and no gene match explains 5 bases of the junction. From the cysteine through the phenylalanine, the CDR3 covers 13 amino acids. The CDR3 DNA has 39 bases and is translated from base 1. CDR1 MDHEN and CDR2 SYDVKM were looked up in the germline V gene. This specimen's time point label, per the study, means: persistent/refractory GD, antithyroid drugs over 5 years with positive TRAb. RNA was extracted from PBMCs in TRIzol for both TCR sequencing and RNA sequencing. Graves' disease was diagnosed according to American Thyroid Association guidelines. Patients for the study were recruited at an endocrinology department in Xi'an, China. Each patient gave 7 to 9.5 milliliters of peripheral blood, collected in an EDTA anticoagulant tube. Ficoll Paque Plus density gradient separation was used to isolate PBMCs, and no further T cell sorting was performed. An Agilent 2100 Bioanalyzer and agarose gel were used to check RNA quality, and a NanoDrop 2000 was used to measure RNA concentration.

This TCR came from a woman aged 35 to 49 with Graves disease. Donor details come from another sample of the same person, matched by shared clones. The chain joins TRBV28 to TRBJ1-2; 10 nucleotides in the junction match TRBD1. The sample in question was peripheral blood mononuclear cells (PBMCs), obtained when the disease was refractory, from a patient treated with antithyroid drugs. The DNA reads TGTGCCAGCAGGAGGACAGGGGGAAGTGGCTACACCTTC. This is translated as CASRRTGGSGYTF.